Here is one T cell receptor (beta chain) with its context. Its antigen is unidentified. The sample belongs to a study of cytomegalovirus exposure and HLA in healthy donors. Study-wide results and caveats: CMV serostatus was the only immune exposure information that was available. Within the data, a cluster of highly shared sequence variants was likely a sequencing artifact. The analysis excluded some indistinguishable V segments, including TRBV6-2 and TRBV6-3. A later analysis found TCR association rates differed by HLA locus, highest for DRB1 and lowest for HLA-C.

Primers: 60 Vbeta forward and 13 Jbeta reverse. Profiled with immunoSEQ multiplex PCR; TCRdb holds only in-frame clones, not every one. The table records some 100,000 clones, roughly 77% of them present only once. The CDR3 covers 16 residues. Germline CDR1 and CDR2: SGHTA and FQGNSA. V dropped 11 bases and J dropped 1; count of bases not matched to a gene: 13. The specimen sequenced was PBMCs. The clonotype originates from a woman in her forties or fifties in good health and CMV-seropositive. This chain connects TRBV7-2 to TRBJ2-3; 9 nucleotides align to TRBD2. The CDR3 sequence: CAVLAGEVPGTDTQYF. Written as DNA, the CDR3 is TGTGCCGTGTTAGCGGGGGAAGTCCCTGGCACAGATACGCAGTATTTT.